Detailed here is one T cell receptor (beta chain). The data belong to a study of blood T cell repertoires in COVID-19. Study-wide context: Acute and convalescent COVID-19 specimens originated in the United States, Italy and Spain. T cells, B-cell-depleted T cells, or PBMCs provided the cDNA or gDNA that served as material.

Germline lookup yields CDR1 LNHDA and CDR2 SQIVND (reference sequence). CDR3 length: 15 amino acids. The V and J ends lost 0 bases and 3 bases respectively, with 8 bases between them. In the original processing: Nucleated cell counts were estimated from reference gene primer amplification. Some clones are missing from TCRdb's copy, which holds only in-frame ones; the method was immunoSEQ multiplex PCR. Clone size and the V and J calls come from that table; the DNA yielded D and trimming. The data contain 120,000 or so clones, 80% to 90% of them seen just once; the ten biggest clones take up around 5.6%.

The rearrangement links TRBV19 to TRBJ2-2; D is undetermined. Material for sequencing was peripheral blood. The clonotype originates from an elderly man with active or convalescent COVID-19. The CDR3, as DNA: TGTGCCAGTAGTATAGACCAGGTCCACACCGGGGAGCTGTTTTTT. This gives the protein CASSIDQVHTGELFF.